Below, 5 T cell receptor beta chains from the same sample are listed, as sequenced in a study of OX40 agonist ivuxolimab in advanced cancers. Data came from immunoSEQ multiplex PCR; TCRdb stores just in-frame clones and leaves some out. This table has more than 45,000 clones, 75% to 90% appearing once. The sequencing here drew on CD4+ or CD8+ T cells sorted from blood, taken in a trial of the OX40 agonist ivuxolimab. Receptors were obtained from an adult with an advanced solid tumor such as melanoma, head and neck, liver or kidney cancer.

This chain connects TRBV6-1 to TRBJ2-3, with 8 bases that match TRBD2. J was trimmed by 1 base and V by 3 bases; bases with no gene match: 3. CDR1 and CDR2 (germline): MNHNS, SASEGT. The CDR3 has 15 residues. CDR3 loop: CASSEGRGGTDTQYF. CDR3 nucleotide sequence: TGTGCCAGCAGTGAGGGGCGGGGGGGCACAGATACGCAGTATTTT.

The chain links TRBV27 to TRBJ1-5; D possibly corresponds to TRBD1 (5 bases). This CDR3 has 16 amino acids. CDR1 MNHEY and CDR2 SMNVEV come from the germline V gene (reference sequence). Trimming stripped 6 bases from V and 0 bases from J, with 15 bases between. The DNA for the CDR3 is TGTGCCAGCAGGGGACTGTCGCTTTATAGCAATCAGCCCCAGCATTTT. Amino acids: CASRGLSLYSNQPQHF.

The chain couples TRBV28 to TRBJ2-3; D is unresolved. CDR1 and CDR2 from the germline V gene are MDHEN and SYDVKM. Trimming pared 7 bases from V and 2 bases from J, leaving 13 bases between. This CDR3 spans 14 amino acids. CDR3 nucleotide sequence: TGTGCCAGCACTACACAGATCTCCACAGATACGCAGTATTTT. Residues: CASTTQISTDTQYF.

Only a few counts were recorded for this clone. The rearrangement joins TRBV9 to TRBJ2-7, with 7 bases fitting TRBD2. Trimming at V came to 0 bases and at J to 2 bases, leaving 8 bases not matched to a gene. The CDR3 extends over 16 amino acids. Germline CDR1 SGDLS, CDR2 YYNGEE. The CDR3 region is CASSVATGGSPYEQYF. The CDR3 nucleotides are TGTGCCAGCAGCGTAGCTACGGGGGGTTCGCCCTACGAGCAGTACTTC.

In this sample, this clone turned up a few times. The chain employs TRBV5-1 and TRBJ1-5; D is uncertain. Germline V gene lookup returns CDR1 SGHRS and CDR2 YFSETQ. This CDR3 is built from 13 residues. The V end was cut by 5 bases, the J end by 3 bases, with 9 bases between. CDR3 DNA sequence: TGCGCCAGCAGGGAGGGAGACAATCAGCCCCAGCATTTT. Translating gives CASREGDNQPQHF.